These 13 T cell receptor beta chains were sequenced from one sample in a study of identical twins. TCRdb re-called the 5' RACE reads through MiXCR, storing one row per CDR3 protein. The data show around 220,000 distinct CDR3 sequences, with 11% to 15% seen just once and approximately 8.2% held by the top ten. The sequenced material came from memory (CD45RO+) T cells sorted from blood. The receptors were gathered from a woman younger than 30 in good health.

CDR3 loop: CASSPLDEQYF. CDR3 nucleotides: TGTGCCAGCTCACCCTTAGACGAGCAGTACTTC. The chain uses TRBV18 and TRBJ2-7; D unclear. Germline V gene data show CDR1 as KGHSH and CDR2 as LQKENI. Between the trimmed V and J ends, which lost 3 bases and 5 bases, there was a span of 5 bases. This CDR3 has 11 residues.

The chain couples TRBV11-3 to TRBJ2-3; the D gene is possibly TRBD2 (6 bases). The germline V gene has CDR1 SGHNT and CDR2 YENEEA. Trimming took off 3 bases at V and 5 bases at J, with 9 bases between the two ends. The CDR3 has 13 residues. For the CDR3, the DNA is TGTGCCAGCAGCTTGGGACTGTTAGATACGCAGTATTTT. Amino acid sequence: CASSLGLLDTQYF.

V is TRBV10-3 and J is TRBJ2-2; 8 nucleotides agree with TRBD2. This CDR3 contains 15 residues. From germline, CDR1 is ENHRY and CDR2 SYGVKD. The ends lost 4 bases at V and 4 bases at J; junction bases unmatched: 5. This CDR3 reads CAISAGRAFTGELFF. CDR3 bases: TGTGCCATCAGTGCCGGGAGGGCCTTCACCGGGGAGCTGTTTTTT.

The rearrangement uses TRBV20-1 and TRBJ2-3; D not certain. Trimming pared 1 base from V and 0 bases from J, leaving 8 bases between. The CDR3 runs to 14 residues. The V gene's germline CDR1 is DFQATT and CDR2 SNEGSKA (reference sequence). Written as DNA, the CDR3 is TGCAGTGCTAGAGTTAAAGGGAGCACAGATACGCAGTATTTT. Protein product: CSARVKGSTDTQYF.

This chain uses TRBV3-1 with TRBJ1-6, with 8 bases identical to TRBD1. The CDR3 covers 16 residues. The V gene end was trimmed by 4 bases and the J gene end by 10 bases; junction bases not matched to a gene: 12. Germline-derived CDR1 and CDR2 are LGHDT and YNNKEL (reference sequence). CDR3 sequence: CASSPSGAGGRSPLHF. The CDR3 DNA is TGTGCCAGCAGCCCCAGCGGGGCAGGGGGCCGGTCACCCCTCCACTTT.

The table lists this clonotype with a few counts. The V call is TRBV18, the J call TRBJ2-1; D is unclear. Germline CDR1 and CDR2: KGHSH and LQKENI. The V end lost 3 bases, the J end lost 5 bases, and 11 bases lay between the germline ends. The CDR3 loop spans 14 amino acids. CDR3 loop: CASSPELADNEQFF. CDR3 DNA: TGTGCCAGCTCACCGGAACTCGCGGACAATGAGCAGTTCTTC. Complete variable domain (other parts from reference TRBV18 and TRBJ2-1): NAGVMQNPRHLVRRRGQEARLRCSPMKGHSHVYWYRQLPEEGLKFMVYLQKENIIDESGMPKERFSAEFPKEGPSILRIQQVVRGDSAAYFCASSPELADNEQFFGPGTRLTVL.

This clonotype was counted ten times or more. This CDR3 reads CASSPSSSYNEQFF. The CDR3 DNA follows: TGTGCCAGCAGCCCGTCAAGCTCCTACAATGAGCAGTTCTTC. V usage is TRBV7-9 and J usage is TRBJ2-1; D gene unclear. V lost 5 bases, J lost 0 bases, and 8 bases lay in between. The CDR3 spans 14 residues. CDR1 SEHNR and CDR2 FQNEAQ come from the germline V gene (reference sequence).

This clonotype was detected many times. J is TRBJ1-2 and V is TRBV5-6; the D is unclear. With 1 base removed from V and 3 bases from J, the gap between germline ends came to 22 bases. There are 18 residues in the CDR3. CDR1 is SGHDT, CDR2 YYEEEE, per germline. This CDR3 reads CASSLKNGLTVTYYGYTF. The DNA of the CDR3 is TGTGCCAGCAGCTTGAAGAACGGCCTGACCGTGACTTACTATGGCTACACCTTC.

The V and J genes are TRBV5-1 and TRBJ2-2; TRBD2 aligns across 9 bases. The CDR3 loop spans 16 amino acids. The germline V gene has CDR1 SGHRS and CDR2 YFSETQ. Trimming cost V 3 bases and J 4 bases; bases outside gene matches: 7. CDR3: CASSSRGGATTGELFF. CDR3 nucleotides: TGCGCCAGCAGCTCCCGCGGGGGGGCCACCACCGGGGAGCTGTTTTTT.

This clonotype was seen more than once but under ten times. The V call is TRBV24-1, the J call TRBJ1-2, with D tentatively TRBD1 (6 bases). Trimming stripped 3 bases from V and 10 bases from J, with 11 bases between. Germline loops: CDR1 KGHDR, CDR2 SFDVKD. The CDR3 has 12 residues. The CDR3 DNA follows: TGTGCCACCAGTGATGGAACAGGGTACTACACCTTC. Translated, it gives CATSDGTGYYTF.

This clonotype has only a few counts. V and J are TRBV15 and TRBJ2-5, with 8 bases aligning to TRBD1. This CDR3 region has 16 residues. Germline CDR1 LNHNV, CDR2 YYDKDF (reference sequence). After removal of 4 bases from V and 5 bases from J, the junction contained 12 bases not matched to a gene. This CDR3 reads CATSNLDRAAGETQYF. The CDR3 coding sequence is TGTGCCACCAGCAATCTGGACAGGGCGGCAGGGGAGACCCAGTACTTC.

This clonotype was counted between two and nine times. V gene TRBV7-9 combines with J gene TRBJ2-1, with 13 bases lining up with TRBD2. This CDR3 comprises 15 residues. V shed 5 bases, J shed 7 bases, and the junction held 5 bases outside the gene matches. Germline V gene sequence: CDR1 SEHNR, CDR2 FQNEAQ (reference sequence). Here the CDR3 reads CASSPGTSGENEQFF. The CDR3 DNA reads as TGTGCCAGCAGCCCCGGGACTAGCGGGGAGAATGAGCAGTTCTTC.

This clonotype was seen a handful of times. The chain recombines TRBV18 with TRBJ2-7; 7 nucleotides align to TRBD2. Germline CDR1 is KGHSH and CDR2 is LQKENI. The CDR3 totals 19 residues. The V gene end was trimmed by 4 bases and the J gene end by 3 bases; junction bases not matched to a gene: 21. CDR3 protein: CASSRGRQGEASGDYEQYF. The CDR3 nucleotides are TGTGCCAGCTCACGGGGTCGGCAGGGTGAAGCTAGCGGAGACTACGAGCAGTACTTC.